Presented here are 18 T cell receptor beta chains from one specimen sequenced in a study of cytomegalovirus exposure and HLA in healthy donors. Method: immunoSEQ multiplex PCR; TCRdb's copy keeps in-frame clones and lacks some. The table includes 110,000 to 150,000 clones, about 94% detected once. Sequencing input: PBMCs. The receptor set was obtained from a man younger than 35 in good health and CMV-seropositive.

The V and J genes are TRBV7-2 and TRBJ1-4; tentatively, D is TRBD1 (5 bases). CDR1 SGHTA and CDR2 FQGNSA come from the germline V gene. There are 14 residues in the CDR3. Trimming stripped 5 bases from V and 4 bases from J, with 11 bases between. Here the CDR3 reads CASSRTRYNEKLFF. The CDR3 nucleotides are TGTGCCAGCAGCCGGACAAGATATAATGAAAAACTGTTTTTT. Supplemented by reference TRBV7-2 and TRBJ1-4, the full variable domain reads GAGVSQSPSNKVTEKGKDVELRCDPISGHTALYWYRQSLGQGLEFLIYFQGNSAPDKSGLPSDRFSAERTGGSVSTLTIQRTQQEDSAVYLCASSRTRYNEKLFFGSGTQLSVL.

This chain joins TRBV7-9 and TRBJ2-7, with 9 positions matching TRBD1. Germline V gene data show CDR1 as SEHNR and CDR2 as FQNEAQ (reference sequence). The CDR3 length is 15 residues. Trimming took 6 bases from V and 1 from J; bases not matched to a gene: 7. In nucleotides, the CDR3 is TGTGCCAGCAGTTTTCCGGACAGGGGTTCCTACGAGCAGTACTTC. This codes for CASSFPDRGSYEQYF.

This sequence joins TRBV10-2 and TRBJ2-7, with D perhaps matching TRBD2 (5 bases). V was shortened by 4 bases and J by 7 bases, with 8 bases between the two germline ends. The CDR3 sequence is 11 residues long. Germline assignment: CDR1 WSHSY and CDR2 SAAADI. The DNA of the CDR3 is TGCGCCAGCAGTGGATCGGGGGAGCAGTACTTC. Translated, it gives CASSGSGEQYF.

V gene TRBV7-3 combines with J gene TRBJ2-1; TRBD2 aligns across 8 bases. This CDR3 contains 16 residues. V trimming: 5 bases; J trimming: 8 bases; junction bases outside the gene matches: 14. CDR1 is SGHTA, CDR2 FQGTGA, per germline. The chain's CDR3 is CASSPRLAGGVDEQFF. The CDR3 region has the DNA TGTGCCAGCAGCCCTCGCCTGGCGGGAGGTGTTGATGAGCAGTTCTTC. The full variable domain, with the rest looked up from reference TRBV7-3 and TRBJ2-1, is GAGVSQTPSNKVTEKGKYVELRCDPISGHTALYWYRQSLGQGPEFLIYFQGTGAADDSGLPNDRFFAVRPEGSVSTLKIQRTERGDSAVYLCASSPRLAGGVDEQFFGPGTRLTVL.

This sequence joins TRBV28 and TRBJ1-2, with 7 nucleotides matching TRBD1. With V trimmed by 7 bases and J by 5 bases, 10 bases remained unmatched. Germline assignment: CDR1 MDHEN and CDR2 SYDVKM. This CDR3 has 14 amino acids. The CDR3 loop reads CASIPSGGVYGYTF. For the CDR3, the DNA is TGTGCCAGCATTCCCTCAGGGGGTGTTTATGGCTACACCTTC.

The chain recombines TRBV5-1 with TRBJ2-3; TRBD1 agrees at 9 bases. The CDR3 is 18 amino acids. J lost 3 bases, V lost 2 bases, and 13 bases had no gene match. The germline gives CDR1 SGHRS, CDR2 YFSETQ. The DNA of the CDR3 is TGCGCCAGCAGCTTCGGAGAATGGCGGGACAGGGAGACAGATACGCAGTATTTT. As protein: CASSFGEWRDRETDTQYF.

The chain couples TRBV5-4 to TRBJ2-5; a possible D gene is TRBD1 (6 bases). Trimming removed 2 bases at V and 5 bases at J, with 13 bases between. This CDR3 spans 14 amino acids. Germline-derived CDR1 and CDR2 are SGHNT and YYREEE (reference sequence). CDR3 in amino acids: CASSLQGLGETQYF. The CDR3 bases are TGTGCCAGCAGCTTACAGGGCCTAGGGGAGACCCAGTACTTC.

The sample holds one count of this clone. The CDR3 protein is CASSLGLAGGREQFF. The CDR3 DNA reads as TGTGCCAGCAGCTTGGGGCTAGCGGGAGGGCGTGAGCAGTTCTTC. The V gene is TRBV5-4, the J gene TRBJ2-1, with 12 bases fitting TRBD2. Trimming at V came to 0 bases and at J to 9 bases, leaving 4 bases not matched to a gene. Germline-derived CDR1 and CDR2 are SGHNT and YYREEE (reference sequence). The CDR3 runs 15 residues.

The chain is built from TRBV28 and TRBJ2-7; TRBD1 might be the D (6 bases). Germline CDR1 and CDR2: MDHEN and SYDVKM. This CDR3 has 15 amino acids. V gave up 6 bases and J gave up 4 bases, with 19 bases separating them. The CDR3 sequence is CASSAQGKGVYEQYF. In DNA, the CDR3 is TGTGCCAGCAGCGCGCAGGGGAAAGGAGTATACGAGCAGTACTTC.

This sequence joins TRBV18 and TRBJ2-7; 11 positions agree with TRBD2. Germline CDR1 KGHSH, CDR2 LQKENI. V lost 3 bases to trimming and J lost 4 bases; unmatched junction nucleotides: 5. This CDR3 spans 15 amino acids. In nucleotides, the CDR3 is TGTGCCAGCTCACCGACGGGACTAGCGGCGTACGAGCAGTACTTC. The encoded protein is CASSPTGLAAYEQYF.

The CDR3 coding sequence is TGTGCCAGCAGCCCCAGAGGGAACACCGGGGAGCTGTTTTTT. This codes for CASSPRGNTGELFF. The V and J genes are TRBV11-2 and TRBJ2-2; D is ambiguous. Germline CDR1 is SGHAT and CDR2 is FQNNGV. The CDR3 length is 14 residues. The V and J ends lost 5 bases and 1 base respectively, with 8 bases between them.

V and J are TRBV28 and TRBJ2-5, with 9 bases fitting TRBD1. From germline, CDR1 is MDHEN and CDR2 SYDVKM. This CDR3 spans 18 amino acids. J lost 2 bases, V lost 3 bases, and 13 bases had no gene match. CDR3 loop: CASSFPGQGGPLQETQYF. The CDR3, as DNA: TGTGCCAGCAGTTTCCCGGGACAGGGAGGCCCTTTACAAGAGACCCAGTACTTC.

The chain couples TRBV6-6 to TRBJ1-5; D is perhaps TRBD1 (5 bases). This CDR3 is 14 amino acids long. CDR1 is MNHNY and CDR2 is SVGAGI in the germline V gene (reference sequence). With 5 bases removed from V and 5 bases from J, the gap between germline ends came to 13 bases. The CDR3 nucleotides read TGTGCCAGCAGTCAATGGACATTTCATCAGCCCCAGCATTTT. Its protein product is CASSQWTFHQPQHF.

The CDR3 region has the DNA TGTGCCAGCAGCCAAGGGGGCTTGAACTATGGCTACACCTTC. It encodes CASSQGGLNYGYTF. V usage is TRBV4-2 and J usage is TRBJ1-2; a weak D match, TRBD1 (5 bases). Germline-derived CDR1 and CDR2 are LGHNA and YNFKEQ. This CDR3 is 14 amino acids long. With 1 base removed from V and 2 bases from J, the gap between germline ends came to 8 bases.

The chain links TRBV4-1 to TRBJ2-7; D is unclear. The V end was cut by 1 base, the J end by 2 bases, with 9 bases between. Germline CDR1 is MGHRA and CDR2 is YSYEKL. The CDR3 is made up of 14 amino acids. The CDR3 loop is CASSQGYRTYEQYF. In nucleotides, the CDR3 is TGCGCCAGCAGCCAAGGTTACAGAACCTACGAGCAGTACTTC.

The chain uses TRBV12-2 and TRBJ2-5; the table gives TRBD2 as D, unverified against the DNA. TRBV12-2 is tagged as a pseudogene. The CDR3 runs 19 residues. The CDR3 protein is CASRLEGLPGLAGTETQYF. The CDR3 DNA reads TGTGCAAGTCGCTTAGAAGGGCTACCGGGACTAGCGGGAACGGAGACCCAGTACTTC.

V gene TRBV11-2 combines with J gene TRBJ2-5; 14 bases are shared with TRBD2. Germline CDR1 reads SGHAT; CDR2 reads FQNNGV. Trimming cost V 5 bases and J 1 base; bases outside gene matches: 9. The CDR3 totals 18 residues. CDR3 coding DNA: TGTGCCAGCAGCCTCCGACTAGCGGGAGGGGAATCCCAAGAGACCCAGTACTTC. As protein: CASSLRLAGGESQETQYF.

This chain connects TRBV28 to TRBJ1-1; TRBD1 matches 10 bases. The V and J ends lost 4 bases and 1 base, in that order; junction bases with no gene match: 6. This CDR3 is 16 amino acids long. Germline values: CDR1 MDHEN, CDR2 SYDVKM. The CDR3 bases are TGTGCCAGCAGTTCTATACGGACAGGGGGGAACACTGAAGCTTTCTTT. Translation: CASSSIRTGGNTEAFF.